This passage covers 25 T cell receptor beta chains from one sample sequenced in a study of cytomegalovirus exposure and HLA in healthy donors. 13 Jbeta primers and 60 Vbeta primers were used for the PCR. Profiling relied on immunoSEQ multiplex PCR, and the TCRdb table lists in-frame clones only, not all of them. The repertoire holds roughly 52,000 clones, with 55% to 65% as singletons. The sequencing input was PBMCs. The source is a human donor in good health.

The V gene is TRBV10-3, the J gene TRBJ2-7; 12 nucleotides line up with TRBD2. CDR1 and CDR2 (germline): ENHRY, SYGVKD. The V gene end was trimmed by 7 bases and the J gene end by 5 bases; junction bases not matched to a gene: 9. This CDR3 comprises 15 residues. CDR3 bases: TGTGCCATCACCGAGGATCTAGCGGGGGGGCACGAGCAGTACTTC. This gives the protein CAITEDLAGGHEQYF.

This clone showed up just once. The chain has TRBV19 and TRBJ2-5; a possible D gene is TRBD1 (6 bases). The CDR3 is 14 amino acids. Germline V gene sequence: CDR1 LNHDA, CDR2 SQIVND (reference sequence). V shed 4 bases and J shed 6 bases, with 15 bases lying between them. CDR3 sequence: CASSRTAQGQTQYF. For the CDR3, the DNA is TGTGCCAGTAGTAGGACAGCCCAAGGCCAGACCCAGTACTTC. The complete variable domain, with remaining parts taken from reference TRBV19 and TRBJ2-5, reads DGGITQSPKYLFRKEGQNVTLSCEQNLNHDAMYWYRQDPGQGLRLIYYSQIVNDFQKGDIAEGYSVSREKKESFPLTVTSAQKNPTAFYLCASSRTAQGQTQYFGPGTRLLVL.

This clone was observed a few times. The rearrangement joins TRBV5-6 to TRBJ1-5, with D hard to call. The CDR3 sequence is 14 residues long. The V gene lost 0 bases and the J gene lost 3 bases, with 7 bases spanning the gap. CDR1 SGHDT and CDR2 YYEEEE come from the germline V gene. CDR3 sequence (DNA): TGTGCCAGCAGCTTGGGAGGCACCAATCAGCCCCAGCATTTT. Amino acids: CASSLGGTNQPQHF.

This clone was seen a few times. The chain links TRBV7-2 to TRBJ2-1, with D possibly being TRBD2 (6 bases). Germline V gives CDR1 SGHTA, CDR2 FQGNSA. V lost 4 bases to trimming and J lost 0 bases, with 16 bases between them. The CDR3 is made up of 17 amino acids. The CDR3 bases are TGTGCCAGCAGCTCATACCTAGCGTCGAGCTCCTACAATGAGCAGTTCTTC. Protein: CASSSYLASSSYNEQFF.

The gene calls are TRBV6-5 and TRBJ2-2; D gene unclear. CDR1 is MNHEY and CDR2 is SVGAGI in the germline V gene. Deletions cut 6 bases from V and 6 bases from J, with 14 bases between. The CDR3 spans 14 residues. The CDR3 protein is CASSERRDAGELFF. CDR3 bases: TGTGCCAGCAGCGAACGAAGAGATGCCGGGGAGCTGTTTTTT.

The chain recombines TRBV11-2 with TRBJ2-1; D gene unclear. Looked up from germline, CDR1 is SGHAT and CDR2 is FQNNGV. This CDR3 is built from 11 residues. Trimming removed 4 bases from V and 10 bases from J, with 8 bases in between. The CDR3 loop reads CASSSGPEQFF. CDR3 in DNA: TGTGCCAGCAGCTCAGGTCCCGAGCAGTTCTTC.

This chain links TRBV9 with TRBJ2-5; D unclear. In germline, CDR1 is SGDLS, CDR2 YYNGEE. The CDR3 is 13 amino acids. With 3 bases removed from V and 0 bases from J, the gap between germline ends came to 6 bases. The CDR3 nucleotides are TGTGCCAGCAGCGGTCAGTACCAAGAGACCCAGTACTTC. Its protein product is CASSGQYQETQYF. The variable domain in full, completed from reference TRBV9 and TRBJ2-5, reads DSGVTQTPKHLITATGQRVTLRCSPRSGDLSVYWYQQSLDQGLQFLIQYYNGEERAKGNILERFSAQQFPDLHSELNLSSLELGDSALYFCASSGQYQETQYFGPGTRLLVL.

In this sample, this clone is medium-sized (0.01 to 0.1%). The gene calls are TRBV27 and TRBJ2-3; D uncertain. The CDR3 runs 16 residues. The germline V gene encodes CDR1 MNHEY and CDR2 SMNVEV (reference sequence). V shed 6 bases and J shed 3 bases, with 19 bases lying between them. CDR3 coding DNA: TGTGCCAGCAGCCTGAATCTTGGGCAAGAGACAGATACGCAGTATTTT. Translating it yields CASSLNLGQETDTQYF.

This chain connects TRBV7-3 to TRBJ2-2, with TRBD1 identical over 7 bases. V lost 3 bases to trimming and J lost 6 bases; unmatched junction nucleotides: 7. Germline V gives CDR1 SGHTA, CDR2 FQGTGA. This CDR3 spans 15 amino acids. CDR3 amino acids: CASSFKGQNAGELFF. DNA for the CDR3: TGTGCCAGCAGCTTCAAGGGACAGAATGCCGGGGAGCTGTTTTTT.

The CDR3 here is CAIRGGQMQETQYF. DNA for the CDR3: TGTGCCATCAGGGGGGGGCAGATGCAAGAGACCCAGTACTTC. This chain joins TRBV10-3 and TRBJ2-5, with D tentatively TRBD2 (7 bases). CDR3 length equals 14 residues. Germline loops: CDR1 ENHRY, CDR2 SYGVKD. V lost 6 bases to trimming and J lost 2 bases, with 13 bases between them.

This clone was detected only a few times. The rearrangement uses TRBV6-5 and TRBJ2-1; 15 nucleotides agree with TRBD2. The germline V gene has CDR1 MNHEY and CDR2 SVGAGI. The CDR3 sequence is 16 residues long. V shed 2 bases, J shed 7 bases, and the junction held 3 bases outside the gene matches. The CDR3 loop reads CASSYRTSGGGNEQFF. DNA for the CDR3: TGTGCCAGCAGTTACAGGACTAGCGGGGGGGGAAATGAGCAGTTCTTC.

V and J are TRBV29-1 and TRBJ2-4; 12 positions agree with TRBD1. Germline CDR1 reads SQVTM; CDR2 reads ANQGSEA. The CDR3 spans 17 residues. The V and J ends lost 1 base and 6 bases, in that order; junction bases with no gene match: 10. As DNA, the CDR3 is TGCAGCGTTGAAGCTGATAGGGACAGGGGGCAGAGAAACATTCAGTACTTC. The encoded protein is CSVEADRDRGQRNIQYF.

The chain employs TRBV9 and TRBJ2-7; D unresolved. Between the trimmed V and J ends, which lost 4 bases and 4 bases, there was a span of 12 bases. The CDR3 contains 13 residues. The germline V gene has CDR1 SGDLS and CDR2 YYNGEE. The DNA for the CDR3 is TGTGCCAGCAGCCCCCGGGTGGGTTACGAGCAGTACTTC. It encodes CASSPRVGYEQYF.

This clone has just a few counts. The chain recombines TRBV2 with TRBJ2-5; no firm D call. CDR3 length: 11 residues. Trimming removed 8 bases at V and 2 bases at J, with 6 bases between. CDR1 is SNHLY and CDR2 is FYNNEI in the germline V gene. The CDR3 here is CASGVQETQYF. The CDR3 bases are TGTGCCAGCGGAGTACAAGAGACCCAGTACTTC.

The chain recombines TRBV9 with TRBJ2-3; 7 bases are shared with TRBD2. This CDR3 comprises 15 residues. CDR1 is SGDLS and CDR2 is YYNGEE in the germline V gene. J lost 4 bases, V lost 3 bases, and 8 bases had no gene match. In DNA, the CDR3 is TGTGCCAGCAGCGGGCTTAGGGGAGGGGCAGATACGCAGTATTTT. Translation: CASSGLRGGADTQYF.

The gene calls are TRBV11-2 and TRBJ2-7; 7 nucleotides align to TRBD1. The CDR3 runs to 14 residues. Germline V lookup: CDR1 SGHAT, CDR2 FQNNGV. The V segment lost 5 bases and the J segment 2 bases; nucleotides outside the gene matches: 6. As DNA, the CDR3 is TGTGCCAGCAGCCCTAGGGACAGTCCCTACGAGCAGTACTTC. Amino acids: CASSPRDSPYEQYF.

V is TRBV9 and J is TRBJ2-7, with 8 bases that match TRBD2. V was pared by 0 bases and J by 5 bases, with 7 bases of the junction left unmatched. The CDR3 spans 15 residues. CDR1 is SGDLS and CDR2 is YYNGEE in the germline V gene. The CDR3 DNA follows: TGTGCCAGCAGCGTAGGGGATAGCGGGGTCCACGAGCAGTACTTC. Its translation: CASSVGDSGVHEQYF.

This clone showed up just a few times. The V and J genes are TRBV30 and TRBJ2-7, with D tentatively TRBD2 (6 bases). The V gene's germline CDR1 is GTSNPN and CDR2 SVGIG (reference sequence). Trimming pared 8 bases from V and 4 bases from J, leaving 12 bases between. The CDR3 totals 11 residues. The CDR3: CAGGRDYEQYF. The CDR3 DNA reads as TGTGCCGGAGGGCGAGATTACGAGCAGTACTTC.

As to this clone: At one end, the junction sequence differs from germline, possibly due to a read error. This chain connects TRBV7-7 to TRBJ2-5, with unresolved D. Germline V gene sequence: CDR1 SSHAT, CDR2 FNYEAQ (reference sequence). The CDR3 has 13 amino acids. CDR3 region: CASSSYGLGTQYF. In nucleotides, the CDR3 is TGTGCTAGCAGCTCCTATGGGCTGGGGACCCAGTACTTC.

The rearrangement joins TRBV2 to TRBJ2-7; 7 positions match TRBD2. The CDR3 extends over 15 amino acids. Germline trimming cut 7 bases from V and 2 bases from J; bases unmatched to any gene: 11. Germline CDR1 SNHLY, CDR2 FYNNEI. CDR3 residues: CASMVSGEVPYEQYF. Written as DNA, the CDR3 is TGTGCCAGCATGGTCAGCGGGGAGGTCCCCTACGAGCAGTACTTC. The variable domain in full, completed from reference TRBV2 and TRBJ2-7, reads EPEVTQTPSHQVTQMGQEVILRCVPISNHLYFYWYRQILGQKVEFLVSFYNNEISEKSEIFDDQFSVERPDGSNFTLKIRSTKLEDSAMYFCASMVSGEVPYEQYFGPGTRLTVT.

This clone was detected once. V and J are TRBV14 and TRBJ2-4, with a possible D match to TRBD1 (7 bases). Trimming shortened V by 5 bases and J by 6 bases, and 14 bases separated the two germline ends. Germline-derived CDR1 and CDR2 are SGHDN and FVKESK. The CDR3 has 14 residues. The CDR3 reads CASSSRGERNIQYF. CDR3 DNA sequence: TGTGCCAGCAGCTCCAGGGGGGAAAGAAACATTCAGTACTTC.

This sequence joins TRBV6-1 and TRBJ1-2; D call uncertain. The CDR3 is 14 residues long. Germline V gene data show CDR1 as MNHNS and CDR2 as SASEGT. Trimming shortened V by 8 bases and J by 0 bases, and 13 bases separated the two germline ends. CDR3 in DNA: TGTGCCAGCGGGGAGGACGCCTCTAACTATGGCTACACCTTC. Translation: CASGEDASNYGYTF.

The chain is built from TRBV14 and TRBJ1-3; D is unclear. The CDR3 totals 16 residues. Trimming took off 1 base at V and 0 bases at J, with 10 bases between the two ends. Germline CDR1 is SGHDN and CDR2 is FVKESK. The CDR3 sequence is CASSQGTSGSGNTIYF. CDR3 nucleotides: TGTGCCAGCAGCCAAGGCACGTCAGGCTCTGGAAACACCATATATTTT.

In nucleotides, the CDR3 is TGTGCCAGCAGTGAAGGACTAGAGGGTGAGCAGTTCTTC. It is translated as CASSEGLEGEQFF. This chain links TRBV6-1 with TRBJ2-1; D may be TRBD2 (6 bases). This CDR3 is 13 amino acids long. Trimming removed 1 base from V and 9 bases from J, with 10 bases in between. Germline CDR1 reads MNHNS; CDR2 reads SASEGT.

This clone was seen only a few times. The rearrangement links TRBV5-1 to TRBJ2-3, with 9 bases matching TRBD2. The germline V gene has CDR1 SGHRS and CDR2 YFSETQ. J gave up 2 bases and V 4 bases, and 5 bases lay outside the gene matches. CDR3 size: 15 residues. This CDR3 reads CASSRRGGYTDTQYF. In nucleotides, the CDR3 is TGCGCCAGCAGCAGGCGGGGGGGTTACACAGATACGCAGTATTTT.